This T cell receptor (beta chain) was sequenced for a study of regulatory T cells in long-lasting Graves disease. The CDR3 spans 13 residues. The V gene lost 0 bases and the J gene lost 1 base, with 2 bases spanning the gap. Germline V gene sequence: CDR1 LGHDT, CDR2 YNNKEL (reference sequence). Arm-PCR with iRepertoire HTBI primers amplified the CDR3 regions for these TCR beta libraries. TCRdb recomputed calls from the multiplex PCR reads with MiXCR, one row per CDR3 protein. The sample contains fewer than 500,000 distinct CDR3 sequences, 15% to 20% of which appear only once. This clonotype was seen at least ten times. Time point: newly diagnosed GD, antithyroid drugs for less than 3 months. With RNA extracted from PBMCs as input, the TCR library was made. The sample was also reused in another study, on T cells in Graves' hyperthyroidism and ophthalmopathy. As reported in that work: Blood held most thyroid clonotypes expanded above 0.001 frequency.

The chain employs TRBV3-1 and TRBJ2-3; D unresolved. This TCR was recovered from a man aged 40-55 years with Graves disease. Sequenced material: peripheral blood mononuclear cells (PBMCs), taken at new diagnosis, from a patient treated with antithyroid drugs. The CDR3 protein is CASSQEGTDTQYF. DNA for the CDR3: TGTGCCAGCAGCCAAGAAGGCACAGATACGCAGTATTTT.